The present T cell receptor (beta chain) was sequenced within a study of cytomegalovirus exposure and HLA in healthy donors. The PCR made use of 60 Vbeta and 13 Jbeta primers. The data were produced by immunoSEQ multiplex PCR, yet TCRdb's version contains in-frame clones alone and is incomplete. Across 140,000 to 150,000 clones, the top ten clones capture around 0.96% of the sample. The V and J ends lost 4 bases and 7 bases, in that order; junction bases with no gene match: 10. Germline CDR1 reads SGHDN; CDR2 reads FVKESK. The length of the CDR3 is 16 residues. V usage is TRBV14 and J usage is TRBJ2-1; TRBD2 agrees at 10 bases. The sample consisted of PBMCs. This sequence originates from a male donor in good health and CMV-seronegative. The CDR3 sequence is CASSLSLAGNANEQFF. The CDR3, as DNA: TGTGCCAGCAGCCTCTCACTAGCGGGAAATGCGAATGAGCAGTTCTTC.